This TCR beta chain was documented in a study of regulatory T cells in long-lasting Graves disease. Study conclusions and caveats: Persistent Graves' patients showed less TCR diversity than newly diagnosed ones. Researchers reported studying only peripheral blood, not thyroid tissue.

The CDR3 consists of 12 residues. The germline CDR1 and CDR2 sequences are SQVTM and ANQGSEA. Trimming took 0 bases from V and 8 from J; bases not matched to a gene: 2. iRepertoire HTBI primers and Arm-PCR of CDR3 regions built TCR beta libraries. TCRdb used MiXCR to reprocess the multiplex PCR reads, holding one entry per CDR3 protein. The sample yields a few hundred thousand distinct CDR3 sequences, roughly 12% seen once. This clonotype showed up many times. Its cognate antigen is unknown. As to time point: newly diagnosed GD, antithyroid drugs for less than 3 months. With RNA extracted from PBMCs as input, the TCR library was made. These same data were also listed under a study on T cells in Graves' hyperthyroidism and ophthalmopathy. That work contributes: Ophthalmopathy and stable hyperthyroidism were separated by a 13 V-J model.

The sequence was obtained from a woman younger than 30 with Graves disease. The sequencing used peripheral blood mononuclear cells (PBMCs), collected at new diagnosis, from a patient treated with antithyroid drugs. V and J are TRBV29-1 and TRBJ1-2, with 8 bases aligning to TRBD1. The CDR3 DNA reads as TGCAGCGTTGAAGAGGACAGGGACGGCTACACCTTC. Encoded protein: CSVEEDRDGYTF.